This T cell receptor (beta chain) was documented in a study of blood T cells in healthy people across ages (dated by TCRdb to the mid-2010s). As for the study more broadly: Template switching captured roughly one uniquely barcoded TCR beta cDNA molecule per two T cells in model experiments. To track age-related changes in TCR beta repertoire diversity, the study relied on deep sequencing normalized with unique cDNA molecular identifiers. The donors were split into four age groups: young (average about 15 years), middle-aged (39), aged (62) and long-lived (82). To avoid experimental bias, donors of different ages were distributed randomly across sequencing lanes. Two additional independent replicas of 1 million unique cDNA reads from the same blood draw were analyzed for two donors (one aged 18 to 30 and one aged 80 or older). What the study reported, not specific to this receptor: Observed TCR beta diversity per million T cells fell roughly linearly with age, and a significant reduction was already apparent by age around 40. Compared with the aged group, the long-lived group had more naive CD4+ T cells, fewer expanded clones and increased TCR diversity, suggesting age selection. Because donor CMV infection status was unknown, age-related changes in expanded clonotypes were potentially confounded. Conclusive comparison of naive and antigen-experienced compartments was prevented by the profiling of bulk unsorted PBMCs. Observed TCR beta diversity correlated strongly with the percentage of naive T cells measured by flow cytometry. Estimates of total diversity based on one million sequenced T cells were considered lower bounds and underestimates.

The CDR3 goes from the cysteine to the phenylalanine over 13 residues. Here the CDR3 DNA is all that survives: 39 bases in frame from base 1. The germline V gene specifies SGHRS as CDR1 and YFSETQ as CDR2. V is pruned by 4 bases and J by 11 bases, leaving 9 bases of the junction without a gene match. Donors were 39 systemically healthy Caucasian individuals from Russia aged roughly 6 to 90 years. About 10 milliliters of peripheral blood were drawn from each donor into EDTA-treated Vacutainer tubes. Ficoll-Paque density-gradient centrifugation was used to isolate PBMCs, with at least 7 million per sample. Total RNA, at least 5 micrograms per sample, was extracted from PBMCs with Trizol reagent. For every donor, flow cytometry on a PBMC aliquot measured the percentage of naive CD45RAhigh/CD27high T cells. Libraries were constructed by 5' RACE. The second PCR ran for roughly 7 to 11 cycles and used a J-beta primer mix along with a sample-barcoded 5' primer. A unique molecular identifier was introduced onto each TCR beta cDNA molecule by a template-switch 5' adaptor carrying 12 random nucleotides. At least 3 million CDR3-containing paired-end reads were obtained from each sample. All of the RNA was converted into first-strand cDNA using the Mint cDNA synthesis kit, with a TRBC-specific oligonucleotide serving as the primer. Following uracil-DNA glycosylase treatment, all cDNA underwent a first 18-cycle PCR with the universal primers M1SS and BC2_uni_R. Regarding the original processing steps: Normalization of each sample was performed by random selection of 1 million high-quality reads, each carrying a distinct molecular identifier. Instead of being binned into consensus sequences, reads with shared molecular identifiers were discarded. MiTCR, run with a Q25 quality threshold and the strictest error-elimination algorithm, handled CDR3 identification, clonotype clustering and error correction. Lower-bound total TCR beta diversity was estimated with a nonparametric unseen species model using Euler transformation. Through fastp at Q25 and MiXCR, TCRdb rebuilt clones from the public reads, retaining in-frame beta chains. When rows share a CDR3 protein, they turn into one entry using the most common DNA and genes. In this record, the V and J calls reflect TCRdb's handling and not the investigators' own analysis. This sample lists some 1.8 million distinct CDR3 sequences; 30% to 40% were detected once. Jointly, the top ten make up roughly 23% of the sample.

Comments on this clonotype: Its binding antigen is unknown. It has no much larger one-base neighbor in the sample; base qualities were not kept.

This sequence was found in a human donor in good health. Sequencing was carried out using blood. The V and J segments used are TRBV5-1 and TRBJ1-1; TRBD1 agrees with 9 junctional bases. Here is the DNA: TGCGCCAGCAGCCAACGACAGGGGGACTCGGCTTTCTTT. This is translated as CASSQRQGDSAFF.